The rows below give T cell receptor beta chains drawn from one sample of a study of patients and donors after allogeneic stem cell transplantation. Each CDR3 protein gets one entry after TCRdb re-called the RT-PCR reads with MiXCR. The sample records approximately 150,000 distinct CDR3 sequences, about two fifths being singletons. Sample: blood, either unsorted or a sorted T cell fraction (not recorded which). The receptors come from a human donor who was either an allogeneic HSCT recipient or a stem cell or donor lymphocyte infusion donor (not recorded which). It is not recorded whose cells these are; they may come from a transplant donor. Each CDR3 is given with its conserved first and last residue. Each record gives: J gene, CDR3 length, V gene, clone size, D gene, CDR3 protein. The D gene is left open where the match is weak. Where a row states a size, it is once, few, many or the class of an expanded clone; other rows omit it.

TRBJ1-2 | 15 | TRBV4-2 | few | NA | CASSHPGSQATGYTF
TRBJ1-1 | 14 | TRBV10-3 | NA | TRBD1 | CAISPDRGNTEAFF
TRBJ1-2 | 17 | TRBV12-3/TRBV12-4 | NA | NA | CASSIDRFAFRENGYTF
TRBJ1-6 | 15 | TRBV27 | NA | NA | CASSLADFYNSPLHF
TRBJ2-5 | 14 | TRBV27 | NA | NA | CASSLFPAMETQYF
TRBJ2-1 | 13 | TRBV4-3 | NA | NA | CASSQESGNEQFF
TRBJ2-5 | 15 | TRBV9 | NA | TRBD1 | CASSVGTGGQETQYF
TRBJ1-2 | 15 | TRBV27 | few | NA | CASTPTPSRGLLYTF
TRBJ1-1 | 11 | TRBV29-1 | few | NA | CSVVMNTEAFF
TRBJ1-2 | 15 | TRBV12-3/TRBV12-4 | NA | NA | CASSLGEAPPHGYTF